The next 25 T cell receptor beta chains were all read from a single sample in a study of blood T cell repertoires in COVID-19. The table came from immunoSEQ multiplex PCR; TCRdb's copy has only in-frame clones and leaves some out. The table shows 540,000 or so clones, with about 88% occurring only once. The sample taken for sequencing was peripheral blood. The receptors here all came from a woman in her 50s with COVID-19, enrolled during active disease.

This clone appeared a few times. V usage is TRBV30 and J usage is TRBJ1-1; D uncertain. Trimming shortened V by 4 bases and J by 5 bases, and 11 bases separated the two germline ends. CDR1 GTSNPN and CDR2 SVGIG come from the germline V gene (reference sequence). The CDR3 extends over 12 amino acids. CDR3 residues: CAWINSVTEAFF. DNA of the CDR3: TGTGCCTGGATCAACAGTGTGACTGAAGCTTTCTTT.

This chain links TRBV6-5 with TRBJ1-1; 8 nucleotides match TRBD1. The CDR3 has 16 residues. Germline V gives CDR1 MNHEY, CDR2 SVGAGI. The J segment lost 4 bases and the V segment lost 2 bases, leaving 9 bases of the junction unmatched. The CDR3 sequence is CASSYADRGGGTEAFF. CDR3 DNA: TGTGCCAGCAGTTACGCAGACAGGGGAGGGGGCACTGAAGCTTTCTTT.

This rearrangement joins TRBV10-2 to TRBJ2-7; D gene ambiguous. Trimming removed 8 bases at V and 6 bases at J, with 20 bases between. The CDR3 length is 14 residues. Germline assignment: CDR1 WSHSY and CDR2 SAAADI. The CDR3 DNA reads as TGCGCCAGCCGGGTTGAATCTAGTGTAGGCGAGCAGTACTTC. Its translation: CASRVESSVGEQYF.

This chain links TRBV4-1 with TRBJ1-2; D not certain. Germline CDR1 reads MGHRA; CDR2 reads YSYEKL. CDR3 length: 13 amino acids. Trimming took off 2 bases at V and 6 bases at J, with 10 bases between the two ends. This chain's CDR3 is CASSQIAVDGYTF. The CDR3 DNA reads TGCGCCAGCAGCCAAATTGCAGTTGATGGCTACACCTTC.

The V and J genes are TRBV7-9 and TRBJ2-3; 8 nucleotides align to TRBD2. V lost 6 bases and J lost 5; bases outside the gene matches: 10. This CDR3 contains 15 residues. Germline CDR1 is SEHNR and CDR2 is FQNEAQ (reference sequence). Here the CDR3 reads CASSRSGVMEDTQYF. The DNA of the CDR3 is TGTGCCAGCAGTCGTAGCGGGGTAATGGAAGATACGCAGTATTTT.

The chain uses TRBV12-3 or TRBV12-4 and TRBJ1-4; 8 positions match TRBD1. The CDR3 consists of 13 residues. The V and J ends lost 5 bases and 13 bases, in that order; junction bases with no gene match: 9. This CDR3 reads CASSTGQVGRLFF. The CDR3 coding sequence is TGTGCCAGCAGTACGGGACAGGTCGGGCGACTGTTTTTT.

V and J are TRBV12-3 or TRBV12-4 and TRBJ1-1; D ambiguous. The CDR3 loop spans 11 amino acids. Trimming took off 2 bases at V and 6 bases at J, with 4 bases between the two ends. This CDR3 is CASSLRSEAFF. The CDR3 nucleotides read TGTGCCAGCAGTTTACGGTCTGAAGCTTTCTTT.

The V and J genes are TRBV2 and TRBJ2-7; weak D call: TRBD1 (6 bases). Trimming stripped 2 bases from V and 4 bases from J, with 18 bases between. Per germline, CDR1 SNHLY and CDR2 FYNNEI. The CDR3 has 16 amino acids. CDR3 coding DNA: TGTGCCAGCAGTGAAATGCGGACAGCTTCTTATTACGAGCAGTACTTC. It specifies CASSEMRTASYYEQYF.

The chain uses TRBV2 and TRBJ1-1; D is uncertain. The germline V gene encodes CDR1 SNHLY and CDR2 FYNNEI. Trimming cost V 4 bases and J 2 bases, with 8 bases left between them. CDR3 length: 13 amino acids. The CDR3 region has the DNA TGTGCCAGCAGTGGAGAGCATAACACTGAAGCTTTCTTT. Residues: CASSGEHNTEAFF.

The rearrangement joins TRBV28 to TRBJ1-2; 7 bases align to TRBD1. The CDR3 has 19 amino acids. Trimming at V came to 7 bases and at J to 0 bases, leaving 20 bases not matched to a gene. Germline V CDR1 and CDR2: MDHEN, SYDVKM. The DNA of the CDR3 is TGTGCCAGCACCCAAGCCGGCGGTAGGGGGCGGGCCTCTAACTATGGCTACACCTTC. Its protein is CASTQAGGRGRASNYGYTF.

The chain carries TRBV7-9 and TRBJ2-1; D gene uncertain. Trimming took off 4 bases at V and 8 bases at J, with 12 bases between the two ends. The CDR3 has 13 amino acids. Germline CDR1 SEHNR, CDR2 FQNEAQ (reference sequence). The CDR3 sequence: CASSSIGVYEQFF. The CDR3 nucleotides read TGTGCCAGCAGCTCCATCGGAGTCTATGAGCAGTTCTTC.

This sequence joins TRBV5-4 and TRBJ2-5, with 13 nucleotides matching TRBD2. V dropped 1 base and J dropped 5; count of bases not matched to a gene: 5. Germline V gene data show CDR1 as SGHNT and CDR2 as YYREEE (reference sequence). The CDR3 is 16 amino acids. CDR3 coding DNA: TGTGCCAGCAGCTTGACTAGCGGGGGGGCCTGGGAGACCCAGTACTTC. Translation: CASSLTSGGAWETQYF.

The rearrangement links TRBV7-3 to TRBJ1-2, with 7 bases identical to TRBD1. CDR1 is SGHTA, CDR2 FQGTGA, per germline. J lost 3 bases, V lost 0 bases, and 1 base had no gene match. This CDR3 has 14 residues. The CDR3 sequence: CASSLTGTDYGYTF. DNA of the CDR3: TGTGCCAGCAGCTTAACCGGGACAGACTATGGCTACACCTTC.

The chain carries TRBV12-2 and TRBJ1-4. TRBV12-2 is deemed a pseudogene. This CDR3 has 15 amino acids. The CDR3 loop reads CASRTPYPGGEKLFF. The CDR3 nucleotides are TGTGCAAGTCGCACCCCGTACCCGGGGGGGGAAAAACTGTTTTTT.

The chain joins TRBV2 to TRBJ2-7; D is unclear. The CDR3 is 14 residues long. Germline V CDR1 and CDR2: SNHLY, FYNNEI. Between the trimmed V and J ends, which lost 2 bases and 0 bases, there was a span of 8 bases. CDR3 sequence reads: CASSETRGSYEQYF. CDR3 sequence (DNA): TGTGCCAGCAGTGAAACCCGCGGCTCCTACGAGCAGTACTTC.

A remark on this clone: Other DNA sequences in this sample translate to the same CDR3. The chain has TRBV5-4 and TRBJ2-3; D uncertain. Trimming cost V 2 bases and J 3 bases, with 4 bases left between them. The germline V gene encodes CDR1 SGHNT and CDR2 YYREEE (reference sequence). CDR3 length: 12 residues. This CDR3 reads CASSFGTDTQYF. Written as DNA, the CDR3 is TGTGCCAGCAGCTTCGGGACAGATACGCAGTATTTT.

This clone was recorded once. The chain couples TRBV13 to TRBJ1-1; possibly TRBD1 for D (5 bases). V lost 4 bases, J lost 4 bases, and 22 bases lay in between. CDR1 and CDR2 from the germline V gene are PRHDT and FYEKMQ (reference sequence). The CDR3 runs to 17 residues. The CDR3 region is CASSSRIGQLGGTEAFF. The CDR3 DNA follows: TGTGCCAGCAGCTCACGGATAGGGCAGTTGGGGGGCACTGAAGCTTTCTTT.

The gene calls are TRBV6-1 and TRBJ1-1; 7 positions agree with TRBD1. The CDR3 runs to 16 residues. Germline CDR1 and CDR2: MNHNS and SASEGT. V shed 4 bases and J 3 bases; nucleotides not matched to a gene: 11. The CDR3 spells CASSAYLQGEDTEAFF. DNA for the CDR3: TGTGCCAGCAGTGCTTATCTCCAGGGGGAGGACACTGAAGCTTTCTTT.

CDR3: CASSKAGAEKLFF. CDR3 nucleotide sequence: TGTGCCAGCAGCAAGGCAGGGGCCGAAAAACTGTTTTTT. J is TRBJ1-4 and V is TRBV5-6, with a possible D match to TRBD1 (6 bases). V lost 4 bases to trimming and J lost 8 bases, with 12 bases between them. The V gene's germline CDR1 is SGHDT and CDR2 YYEEEE. The CDR3 spans 13 residues.

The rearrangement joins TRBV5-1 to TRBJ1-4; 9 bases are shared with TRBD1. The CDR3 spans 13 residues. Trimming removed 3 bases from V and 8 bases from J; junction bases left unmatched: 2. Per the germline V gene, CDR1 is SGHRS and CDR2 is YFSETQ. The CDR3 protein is CASSSGQGEKLFF. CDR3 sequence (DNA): TGCGCCAGCAGCTCGGGACAGGGAGAAAAACTGTTTTTT.

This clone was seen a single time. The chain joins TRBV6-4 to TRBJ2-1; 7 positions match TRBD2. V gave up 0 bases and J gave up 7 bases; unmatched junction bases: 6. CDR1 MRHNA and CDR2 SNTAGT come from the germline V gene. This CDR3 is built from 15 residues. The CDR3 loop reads CASSDSSTSLNEQFF. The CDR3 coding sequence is TGTGCCAGCAGTGACTCCTCGACTAGCCTGAATGAGCAGTTCTTC.

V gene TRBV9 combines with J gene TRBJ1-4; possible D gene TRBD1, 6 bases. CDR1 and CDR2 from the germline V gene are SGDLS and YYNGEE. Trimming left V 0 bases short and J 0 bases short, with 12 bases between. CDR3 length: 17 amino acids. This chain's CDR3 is CASSVARTAATNEKLFF. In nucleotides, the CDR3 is TGTGCCAGCAGCGTAGCTAGGACAGCTGCAACTAATGAAAAACTGTTTTTT.

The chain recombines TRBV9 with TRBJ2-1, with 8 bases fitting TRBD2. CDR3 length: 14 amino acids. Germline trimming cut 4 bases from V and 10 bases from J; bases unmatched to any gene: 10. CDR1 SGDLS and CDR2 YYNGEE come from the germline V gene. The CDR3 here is CASSPQGGRHEQFF. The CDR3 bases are TGTGCCAGCAGCCCCCAAGGCGGGAGGCACGAGCAGTTCTTC.

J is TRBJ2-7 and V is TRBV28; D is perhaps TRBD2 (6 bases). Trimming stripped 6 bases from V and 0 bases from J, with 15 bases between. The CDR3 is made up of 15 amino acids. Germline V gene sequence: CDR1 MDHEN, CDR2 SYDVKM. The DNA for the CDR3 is TGTGCCAGCAGCTCCGGGACTCTTAGCTCCTACGAGCAGTACTTC. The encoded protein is CASSSGTLSSYEQYF. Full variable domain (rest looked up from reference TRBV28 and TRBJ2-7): DVKVTQSSRYLVKRTGEKVFLECVQDMDHENMFWYRQDPGLGLRLIYFSYDVKMKEKGDIPEGYSVSREKKERFSLILESASTNQTSMYLCASSSGTLSSYEQYFGPGTRLTVT.

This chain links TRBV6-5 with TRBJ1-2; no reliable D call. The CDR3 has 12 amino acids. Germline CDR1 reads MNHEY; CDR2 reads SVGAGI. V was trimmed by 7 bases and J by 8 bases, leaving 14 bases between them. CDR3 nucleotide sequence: TGTGCCAGCAAAAACTCTTGGGCCGGCTACACCTTC. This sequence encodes CASKNSWAGYTF.